The clone carrying this TCR beta chain appeared many times. What it binds is not known. Bulk TCR library preparation followed previously described methods with listed TCR primers. Via MiXCR, TCRdb re-called the PCR reads, giving one row per CDR3 protein. The data contain about 500,000 distinct CDR3 sequences, 20% to 25% of them singletons. This sample is part of a study of molecular identifiers for immune sequencing clone quantification. A CD8+CD4-CCR7+CD45RA+ gate was used to sort naive CD8 T cells. The CDR3 is made up of 11 amino acids. Deletions cut 5 bases from V and 10 bases from J, with 9 bases between. Germline assignment: CDR1 SGHTA and CDR2 FQGNSA. The study's findings and limits: A single cell's spiked Jurkat TCR RNA was reportedly detectable among more than 950,000 naive cells.

The specimen sequenced was naive CD8+ T cells from blood, with Jurkat cell RNA spiked in. The subset: FACS-sorted CD8+CD4-CCR7+CD45RA+ naive T cells. This receptor was identified in a human donor in good health. Some libraries in this study had Jurkat cell RNA spiked in. The chain couples TRBV7-2 to TRBJ2-1; a weak D match, TRBD1 (6 bases). CDR3: CASSLGAEQFF. The CDR3 nucleotides read TGTGCCAGCAGCCTGGGGGCAGAGCAGTTCTTC.